These 21 T cell receptor beta chains share one sample of origin, sequenced in a study of control samples from healthy donors and cancer patients. Here immunoSEQ multiplex PCR was the method, and the copy in TCRdb shows in-frame clones only, minus some. The sample includes around 150,000 clones, approximately 94% of them seen just once. Material: PBMCs. The receptors shown here come from a man in his sixties with colorectal cancer.

The chain is built from TRBV6-2 or TRBV6-3 and TRBJ1-5, with 10 bases that match TRBD1. Germline CDR1 reads MNHEY; CDR2 reads SVGEGT. V shed 4 bases, J shed 0 bases, and the junction held 6 bases outside the gene matches. The CDR3 runs to 17 residues. CDR3 protein: CASSSPGQGYSNQPQHF. CDR3 in DNA: TGTGCCAGCAGTTCCCCGGGACAGGGGTATAGCAATCAGCCCCAGCATTTT.

The CDR3 spells CASRPLRASTEAFF. CDR3 bases: TGTGCCAGCAGGCCCCTAAGAGCGAGCACTGAAGCTTTCTTT. The chain is built from TRBV28 and TRBJ1-1; no firm D call. CDR1 is MDHEN, CDR2 SYDVKM, per germline. The CDR3 is 14 amino acids. Trimming stripped 6 bases from V and 4 bases from J, with 15 bases between.

The chain has TRBV5-1 and TRBJ2-6, with D possibly being TRBD1 (5 bases). There are 19 residues in the CDR3. Germline-derived CDR1 and CDR2 are SGHRS and YFSETQ. The ends were cut back, 0 bases at V and 4 bases at J, with 20 bases in the middle. The DNA of the CDR3 is TGCGCCAGCAGCTTGGAAGGGGCGGTCGCGAGGAAAGGGGCCAACGTCCTGACTTTC. This gives the protein CASSLEGAVARKGANVLTF.

The gene calls are TRBV7-9 and TRBJ1-2, with 7 bases matching TRBD1. From germline, CDR1 is SEHNR and CDR2 FQNEAQ (reference sequence). CDR3 length: 15 residues. The V and J ends lost 1 base and 8 bases, in that order; junction bases with no gene match: 10. The CDR3 loop is CASSLEGPRGSGYTF. CDR3 sequence (DNA): TGTGCCAGCAGCTTAGAAGGTCCCAGGGGGAGCGGCTACACCTTC.

The chain carries TRBV19 and TRBJ1-1; D ambiguous. Germline CDR1 is LNHDA and CDR2 is SQIVND (reference sequence). CDR3 length: 13 residues. Trimming shortened V by 5 bases and J by 10 bases, and 17 bases separated the two germline ends. CDR3: CASSDPVKGGAFF. The DNA for the CDR3 is TGTGCCAGTAGTGACCCGGTGAAGGGAGGAGCTTTCTTT.

V and J are TRBV30 and TRBJ1-2; D is unresolved. Germline V gives CDR1 GTSNPN, CDR2 SVGIG (reference sequence). The CDR3 totals 14 residues. Trimming took off 2 bases at V and 2 bases at J, with 12 bases between the two ends. In DNA, the CDR3 is TGTGCCTGGAGTCCTCGAGAATCCAACTATGGCTACACCTTC. Translation gives CAWSPRESNYGYTF.

The chain couples TRBV6-5 to TRBJ1-1, with TRBD1 matching 7 bases. In germline, CDR1 is MNHEY, CDR2 SVGAGI. CDR3 length equals 14 residues. The V and J ends lost 2 bases and 6 bases, in that order; junction bases with no gene match: 6. DNA of the CDR3: TGTGCCAGCAGTTACACGACAGGGACACCTGAAGCTTTCTTT. This encodes CASSYTTGTPEAFF.

This clone has a single count. V is TRBV5-1 and J is TRBJ2-7; D call uncertain. The CDR3 spans 13 residues. With 5 bases removed from V and 7 bases from J, the gap between germline ends came to 16 bases. Germline V gene sequence: CDR1 SGHRS, CDR2 YFSETQ. The CDR3 reads CASRQNPTNEQYF. CDR3 bases: TGCGCCAGCAGACAGAACCCTACGAATGAGCAGTACTTC.

V is TRBV11-2 and J is TRBJ1-2, with D hard to call. Germline lookup yields CDR1 SGHAT and CDR2 FQNNGV. CDR3 length: 15 amino acids. V lost 0 bases, J lost 6 bases, and 14 bases lay in between. CDR3 in DNA: TGTGCCAGCAGCTTAGACCTCGACGCTTACCATGGCTACACCTTC. This encodes CASSLDLDAYHGYTF.

Only a few counts were recorded for this clone. The chain combines TRBV7-9 with TRBJ1-2, with 9 bases identical to TRBD1. Unmatched junction bases numbered 4, after V lost 5 bases and J lost 6 bases. The CDR3 runs to 13 residues. Germline values: CDR1 SEHNR, CDR2 FQNEAQ (reference sequence). CDR3 coding DNA: TGTGCCAGCAGCGGGGACAGGGTTGATGGCTACACCTTC. As protein: CASSGDRVDGYTF.

The J gene is TRBJ2-7, the V gene TRBV12-3 or TRBV12-4; D gene uncertain. Deletions cut 3 bases from V and 6 bases from J, with 12 bases between. The CDR3 length is 13 residues. This CDR3 is CASSFGFMGEQYF. In DNA, the CDR3 is TGTGCCAGCAGTTTTGGCTTTATGGGCGAGCAGTACTTC.

The rearrangement joins TRBV6-5 to TRBJ1-5, with 8 bases identical to TRBD1. CDR1 and CDR2 from the germline V gene are MNHEY and SVGAGI. CDR3 length equals 14 residues. V trimming: 7 bases; J trimming: 4 bases; junction bases outside the gene matches: 6. The CDR3 DNA reads TGTGCCAGCACCAACAGGGGGGATAATCAGCCCCAGCATTTT. As protein: CASTNRGDNQPQHF.

Notes on this clone: Additional DNA sequences in this sample encode the identical CDR3. The chain is built from TRBV24-1 and TRBJ1-1; no definite D call. Trimming took 4 bases from V and 1 from J, leaving 6 bases between them. Germline CDR1 KGHDR, CDR2 SFDVKD. The CDR3 length is 13 residues. The DNA for the CDR3 is TGTGCCACCAGTGACAGCGGGAACACTGAAGCTTTCTTT. Protein sequence: CATSDSGNTEAFF.

The V and J genes are TRBV3-1 (or the pseudogene TRBV3-2) and TRBJ1-2; D might be TRBD1 (5 bases). Trimming cost V 0 bases and J 6 bases, with 14 bases left between them. The germline V gene encodes CDR1 LGHDT and CDR2 YNNKEL (reference sequence). The CDR3 runs to 15 residues. In DNA form, the CDR3 reads TGTGCCAGCAGCCAAGATTGGCCAGGGAGAAATGGCTACACCTTC. It specifies CASSQDWPGRNGYTF.

The chain joins TRBV6-6 to TRBJ2-7; no definite D call. V was cut by 6 bases and J by 0 bases, with 6 bases left in between. Per the germline V gene, CDR1 is MNHNY and CDR2 is SVGAGI (reference sequence). This CDR3 is built from 12 residues. In nucleotides, the CDR3 is TGTGCCAGCAGCCCCAGCTCCTACGAGCAGTACTTC. It yields the protein CASSPSSYEQYF.

This rearrangement joins TRBV3-1 (or the pseudogene TRBV3-2) to TRBJ2-1; 9 positions agree with TRBD2. V was pared by 6 bases and J by 7 bases, with 10 bases of the junction left unmatched. Per the germline V gene, CDR1 is LGHDT and CDR2 is YNNKEL (reference sequence). This CDR3 comprises 15 residues. The CDR3 coding sequence is TGTGCCAGCAGTCGTTCGTTGGGACTAGCTAATGAGCAGTTCTTC. It encodes CASSRSLGLANEQFF.

The chain combines TRBV5-1 with TRBJ2-3; perhaps TRBD2 as D (6 bases). Between the trimmed V and J ends, which lost 0 bases and 6 bases, there was a span of 17 bases. Germline V lookup: CDR1 SGHRS, CDR2 YFSETQ. This CDR3 is 16 amino acids long. CDR3 in DNA: TGCGCCAGCAGCTTGGAAGGCGGGACCATGCAGGATACGCAGTATTTT. Encoded protein: CASSLEGGTMQDTQYF.

The chain recombines TRBV5-8 with TRBJ2-7; TRBD1 matches 9 bases. Germline V lookup: CDR1 SGHTS, CDR2 YDEGEE. This CDR3 region has 13 residues. Trimming at V came to 0 bases and at J to 5 bases, leaving 0 bases not matched to a gene. CDR3 protein: CASSLGTGDEQYF. The CDR3 DNA sequence: TGTGCCAGCAGCTTGGGGACAGGGGACGAGCAGTACTTC.

The rearrangement links TRBV29-1 to TRBJ1-1; D is ambiguous. The CDR3 spans 15 residues. Trimming pared 5 bases from V and 1 base from J, leaving 17 bases between. CDR1 SQVTM and CDR2 ANQGSEA come from the germline V gene. The CDR3 coding sequence is TGCAGCGTTAAAGGTGGTCGTGTTAGGAACACTGAAGCTTTCTTT. Protein: CSVKGGRVRNTEAFF. Based on the CDR3 plus reference TRBV29-1 and TRBJ1-1, the full variable domain is SAVISQKPSRDICQRGTSLTIQCQVDSQVTMMFWYRQQPGQSLTLIATANQGSEATYESGFVIDKFPISRPNLTFSTLTVSNMSPEDSSIYLCSVKGGRVRNTEAFFGQGTRLTVV.

This clone occurred once. The rearrangement links TRBV24-1 to TRBJ2-1; the match to TRBD2 covers 11 bases. The CDR3 consists of 18 residues. V was pared by 4 bases and J by 7 bases, with 14 bases of the junction left unmatched. Germline CDR1 reads KGHDR; CDR2 reads SFDVKD. CDR3 coding DNA: TGTGCCACCAGTGACTTTCTTTCCGGGACTAGCGGTTTGAATGAGCAGTTCTTC. Amino acid sequence: CATSDFLSGTSGLNEQFF.

The V and J genes are TRBV4-1 and TRBJ1-1; D is perhaps TRBD1 (6 bases). Trimming removed 5 bases at V and 1 base at J, with 17 bases between. The CDR3 totals 16 residues. From germline, CDR1 is MGHRA and CDR2 YSYEKL. CDR3 sequence reads: CASSYRVTRANTEAFF. The CDR3 bases are TGCGCCAGCAGCTACAGGGTTACCCGGGCGAACACTGAAGCTTTCTTT.